The 9 T cell receptor beta chains presented below share a single source sample, sequenced in a study of vaccination effects on CD4 cells after COVID-19. Antigens for these TCRs are unknown. Prior to sequencing, the ViraFEST assay stimulated PBMC with viral peptide pools, which expanded the antigen-specific CD4+ T cells. Culturing for more than 9 days preceded CD4+ T cell isolation. According to the study, vaccine recipients showed no prior SARS-CoV-2 infection and negative nucleocapsid antibodies. Measured with immunoSEQ multiplex PCR; TCRdb has only the in-frame clones, and not every one. In the table there are 65,000 to 90,000 clones, 60% to 85% of which are singletons. This sample comprised CD4+ T cells from PBMCs cultured with SARS-CoV-2 spike peptides, obtained before COVID-19 vaccination. The receptors were gathered from a human donor who received a COVID-19 vaccine.

This clone occurred a few times. This chain connects TRBV7-9 to TRBJ1-1, with TRBD1 matching 8 bases. CDR3 length: 15 amino acids. With 1 base clipped from V and 1 base from J, the junction kept 2 bases outside the gene matches. Per germline, CDR1 SEHNR and CDR2 FQNEAQ (reference sequence). CDR3 sequence: CASSLGTGPNTEAFF. The DNA for the CDR3 is TGTGCCAGCAGCTTAGGGACAGGGCCGAACACTGAAGCTTTCTTT.

The V gene is TRBV24-1, the J gene TRBJ1-5; unclear D gene. The CDR3 totals 14 residues. CDR1 is KGHDR, CDR2 SFDVKD, per germline. The V and J ends lost 6 bases and 0 bases respectively, with 8 bases between them. The CDR3 sequence: CATSLGDSNQPQHF. The CDR3 DNA is TGTGCCACCAGTTTGGGTGATAGCAATCAGCCCCAGCATTTT.

The V call is TRBV5-1, the J call TRBJ2-1; D may be TRBD2 (7 bases). The germline V gene encodes CDR1 SGHRS and CDR2 YFSETQ. The CDR3 spans 15 residues. Trimming pared 0 bases from V and 7 bases from J, leaving 14 bases between. The CDR3 coding sequence is TGCGCCAGCAGCTTGGCCGCGGGGGACACAAATGAGCAGTTCTTC. It encodes CASSLAAGDTNEQFF.

The chain uses TRBV24-1 and TRBJ2-1, with TRBD1 matching 7 bases. The CDR3 totals 16 residues. CDR1 and CDR2 from the germline V gene are KGHDR and SFDVKD. V lost 3 bases and J lost 6; bases outside the gene matches: 10. The chain's CDR3 is CATSDRSGGNINEQFF. Here the CDR3 DNA reads TGTGCCACCAGTGATCGATCAGGGGGAAATATCAATGAGCAGTTCTTC.

The V gene is TRBV7-2, the J gene TRBJ2-3; 12 nucleotides agree with TRBD2. Germline lookup yields CDR1 SGHTA and CDR2 FQGNSA. The CDR3 is made up of 19 amino acids. V gave up 5 bases and J gave up 1 base; unmatched junction bases: 13. CDR3 nucleotides: TGTGCCAGCAGCGCCCGCTTCTTGACTAGCGGGGGCGGCACAGATACGCAGTATTTT. Translated, it gives CASSARFLTSGGGTDTQYF.

J is TRBJ1-6 and V is TRBV10-2; D ambiguous. The CDR3 has 14 residues. Per the germline V gene, CDR1 is WSHSY and CDR2 is SAAADI. V lost 9 bases and J lost 3, with 12 bases in between. The CDR3 DNA follows: TGCGCCAGTTCTGGCGCTGGCTATAATTCACCCCTCCACTTT. Protein sequence: CASSGAGYNSPLHF.

This rearrangement joins TRBV5-6 to TRBJ1-1; TRBD1 matches 7 bases. Germline values: CDR1 SGHDT, CDR2 YYEEEE. The CDR3 has 15 amino acids. V shed 4 bases, J shed 0 bases, and the junction held 6 bases outside the gene matches. The CDR3 sequence is CASSRRQGVNTEAFF. The CDR3 DNA sequence: TGTGCCAGCAGCAGAAGACAGGGAGTGAACACTGAAGCTTTCTTT.

This sequence joins TRBV6-5 and TRBJ2-5; 10 bases are a match to TRBD1. Trimming cost V 6 bases and J 5 bases; bases outside gene matches: 6. The CDR3 extends over 14 amino acids. CDR1 MNHEY and CDR2 SVGAGI come from the germline V gene. CDR3 loop: CASSGTGEAETQYF. The CDR3 region has the DNA TGTGCCAGCAGCGGGACAGGGGAGGCGGAGACCCAGTACTTC.

CDR3 coding DNA: TGTGCCACCAGTGATCCCCGGGGAGCCGGAAACACCATATATTTT. Translated: CATSDPRGAGNTIYF. This rearrangement joins TRBV24-1 to TRBJ1-3; D is ambiguous. CDR3 length: 15 residues. With 3 bases removed from V and 4 bases from J, the gap between germline ends came to 12 bases. CDR1 KGHDR and CDR2 SFDVKD come from the germline V gene.